This T cell receptor beta chain was observed in a study of blood T cell repertoires in COVID-19. Study background: Sites in the United States, Italy and Spain provided acute and convalescent COVID-19 samples. Sample material is recorded as cDNA or gDNA derived from T cells, B-cell-depleted T cells, or PBMCs.

Germline CDR1 and CDR2: MNHEY and SMNVEV (reference sequence). The V segment lost 2 bases and the J segment 5 bases; nucleotides outside the gene matches: 2. CDR3 size: 14 residues. Participants' own reports of clinical history determined their cohort assignment. The authors' processing: Estimation of nucleated cell counts was performed using reference gene primer amplification. Sequencing used immunoSEQ multiplex PCR; TCRdb keeps in-frame clones, though not all of them. V, J and clone size are taken as reported in that table, and D and trimming were inferred from the DNA itself. The sample records 320,000 or so clones, more than 85% being singletons.

The V call is TRBV27, the J call TRBJ2-7, with 11 positions matching TRBD1. The sequence was obtained from a woman aged 25-40 years who had recovered from COVID-19. Sequenced input: PBMCs or T cells enriched from blood (not recorded which). As DNA, the CDR3 is TGTGCCAGCAGTTTAGGGACAGGGGGTAACGAGCAGTACTTC. This translates into CASSLGTGGNEQYF.